This TCR beta chain came from a study of T cell responses to AZD1222 COVID-19 vaccine (TCRdb year 2021). Concerning the study at large: AZD1222 recipients with second doses at about 4 weeks or about 12 weeks were pooled, because spike-specific TCR depth and breadth did not differ between schedules. A total of about 230 trial participants underwent TCR sequencing, of whom some 210 received two doses of AZD1222 and around 25 received two doses of the MenACWY control vaccine. Trial participants were enrolled by age into subgroups of 18-55, 56-69 and 70-plus years, and 148, 28 and 57 TCR-sequenced participants, respectively, were included in these subgroups. Points the paper makes about the study in general: Epitopes outside the regions mutated in the B.1.351 and B.1.1.7 variants were reportedly recognized by nearly half of the unique spike-specific TCRs. Vaccine-associated CD4 TCRs spanned the whole spike protein, with dominant responses in regions 160-218 and 743-854. Spike-specific TCR breadth and depth rose significantly after two AZD1222 doses compared with day 0 and with MenACWY recipients. The 56-69-year group was small, and its depth increase did not reach significance, likely because of low power. Because no samples from the day 14 peak response were available, repertoires could be characterized only after the peak T cell response. Most participants were white British and females outnumbered males, and the authors suggested that clonal diversity may have been underestimated. Conclusions about previously exposed vaccinees are limited, since just five or six AZD1222 recipients were seropositive for SARS-CoV-2 at baseline.

Notes on this clone: There is no known antigen for this receptor. Nothing much larger sits one base from this clone, and base qualities are not available.

The CDR3 regions of human TCRbeta chains were analyzed by immunosequencing. As for the authors' bioinformatics: TCRs in the repertoires were matched against a reference library of SARS-CoV-2-specific TCRs that had been generated with the MIRA antigen-specificity platform. Breadth was defined as the fraction of unique TCRs that were SARS-CoV-2-associated, and depth was defined as the fraction of total T cells that were SARS-CoV-2-associated. Each spike-specific TCR was assigned to its reactive spike region and to a CD4 or CD8 class using the MIRA data. Log10-transformed breadth and depth values were compared by one-way ANOVA with Sidak's multiple comparisons tests. TCRdb carries this immuneACCESS record with in-frame sequences only. Its versions omit some clonotypes, under half of them owing to an unresolved V gene in the studies checked, with the rest unexplained. Clone size and the V and J calls come from that table; the DNA yielded D and trimming. A total of approximately 140,000 clones appear in this sample, 90% of them only once. More than 3% of the sample rests with the top ten.

The CDR3, cysteine through phenylalanine, is 16 amino acids long. Solely the CDR3 DNA is kept, with 48 bases framed from the first base. V and J lose 0 bases and 5 bases, and a span of 14 bases separates them. CDR1 and CDR2, per the germline V gene, are KGHDR and SFDVKD. Read against the paper, the sample's time point label means: baseline before first vaccination. Vaccinee samples came from UK trials COV001 and COV002, including a single-blind randomized controlled phase 2/3 trial of AZD1222 (ChAdOx1 nCoV-19) in healthy adults. For TCRbeta chain sequencing, PBMC samples were collected from trial participants at day 0 and at day 28 after the second dose.

Sequencing was performed on peripheral blood, taken on day 0 of AZD1222 vaccination. The rearrangement combines TRBV24-1 with TRBJ2-3; the D gene cannot be resolved reliably. The TCR comes from an adult in good health. The CDR3 corresponds to CATSDLDGTYRDTQYF. DNA sequence: TGTGCCACCAGTGATTTGGACGGAACCTATCGAGATACGCAGTATTTT.